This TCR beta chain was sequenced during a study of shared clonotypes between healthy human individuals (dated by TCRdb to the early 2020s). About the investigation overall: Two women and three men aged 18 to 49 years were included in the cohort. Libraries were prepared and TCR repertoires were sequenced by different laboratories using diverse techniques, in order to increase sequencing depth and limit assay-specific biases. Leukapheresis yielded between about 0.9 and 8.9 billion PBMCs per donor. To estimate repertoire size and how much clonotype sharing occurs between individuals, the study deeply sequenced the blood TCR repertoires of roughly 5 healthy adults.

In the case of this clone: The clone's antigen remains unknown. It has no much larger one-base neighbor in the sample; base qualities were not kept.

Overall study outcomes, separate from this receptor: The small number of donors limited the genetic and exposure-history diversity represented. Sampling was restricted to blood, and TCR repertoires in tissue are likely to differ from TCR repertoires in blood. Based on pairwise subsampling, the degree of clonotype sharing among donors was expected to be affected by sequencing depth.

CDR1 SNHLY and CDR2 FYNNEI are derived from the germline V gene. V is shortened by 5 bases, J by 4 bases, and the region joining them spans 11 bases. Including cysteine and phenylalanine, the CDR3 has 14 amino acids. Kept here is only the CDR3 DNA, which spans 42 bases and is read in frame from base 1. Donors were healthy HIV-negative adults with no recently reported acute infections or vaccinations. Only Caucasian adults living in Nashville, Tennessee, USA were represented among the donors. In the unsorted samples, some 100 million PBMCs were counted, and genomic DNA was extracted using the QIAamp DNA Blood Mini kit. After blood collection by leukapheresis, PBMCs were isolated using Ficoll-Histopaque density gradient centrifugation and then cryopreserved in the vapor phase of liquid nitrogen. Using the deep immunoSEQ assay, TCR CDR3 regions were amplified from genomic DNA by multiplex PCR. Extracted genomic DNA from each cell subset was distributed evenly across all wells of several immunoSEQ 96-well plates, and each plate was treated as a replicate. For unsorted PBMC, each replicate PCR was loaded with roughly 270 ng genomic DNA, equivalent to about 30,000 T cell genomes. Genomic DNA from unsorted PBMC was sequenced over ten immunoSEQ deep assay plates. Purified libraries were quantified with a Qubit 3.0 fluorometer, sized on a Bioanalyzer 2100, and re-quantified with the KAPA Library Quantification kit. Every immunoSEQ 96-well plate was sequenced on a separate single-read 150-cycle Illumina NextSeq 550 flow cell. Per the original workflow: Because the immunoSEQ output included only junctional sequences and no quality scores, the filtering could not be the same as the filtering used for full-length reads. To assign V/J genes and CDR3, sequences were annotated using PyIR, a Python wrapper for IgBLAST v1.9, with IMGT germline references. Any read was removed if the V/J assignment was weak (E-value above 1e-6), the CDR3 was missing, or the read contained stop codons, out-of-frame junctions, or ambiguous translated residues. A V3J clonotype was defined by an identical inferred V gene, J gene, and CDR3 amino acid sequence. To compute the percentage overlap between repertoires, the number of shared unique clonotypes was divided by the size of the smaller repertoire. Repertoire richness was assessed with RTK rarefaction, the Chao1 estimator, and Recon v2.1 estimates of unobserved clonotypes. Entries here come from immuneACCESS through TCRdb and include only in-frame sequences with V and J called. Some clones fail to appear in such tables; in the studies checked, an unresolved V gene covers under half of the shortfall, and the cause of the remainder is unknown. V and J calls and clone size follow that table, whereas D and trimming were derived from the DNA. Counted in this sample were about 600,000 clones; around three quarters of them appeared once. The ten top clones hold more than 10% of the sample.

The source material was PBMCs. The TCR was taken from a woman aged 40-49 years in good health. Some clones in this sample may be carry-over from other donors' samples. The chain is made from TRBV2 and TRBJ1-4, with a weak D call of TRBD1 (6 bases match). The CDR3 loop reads CASSLRDNNEKLFF. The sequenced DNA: TGTGCCAGCAGTCTCCGGGACAATAATGAAAAACTGTTTTTT.